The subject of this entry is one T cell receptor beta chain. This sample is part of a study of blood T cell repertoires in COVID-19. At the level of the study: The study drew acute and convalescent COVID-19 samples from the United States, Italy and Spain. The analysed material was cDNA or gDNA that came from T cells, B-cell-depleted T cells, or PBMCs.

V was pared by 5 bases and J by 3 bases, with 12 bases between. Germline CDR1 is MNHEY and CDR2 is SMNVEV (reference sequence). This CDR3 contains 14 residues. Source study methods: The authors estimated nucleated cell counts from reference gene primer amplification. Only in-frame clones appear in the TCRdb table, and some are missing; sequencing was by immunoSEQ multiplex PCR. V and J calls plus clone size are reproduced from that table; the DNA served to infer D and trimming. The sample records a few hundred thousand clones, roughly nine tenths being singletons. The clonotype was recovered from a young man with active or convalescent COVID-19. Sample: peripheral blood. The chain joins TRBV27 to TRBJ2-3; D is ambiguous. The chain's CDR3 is CASSVVRRTDTQYF. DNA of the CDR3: TGTGCCAGCAGTGTCGTCCGGAGAACAGATACGCAGTATTTT.